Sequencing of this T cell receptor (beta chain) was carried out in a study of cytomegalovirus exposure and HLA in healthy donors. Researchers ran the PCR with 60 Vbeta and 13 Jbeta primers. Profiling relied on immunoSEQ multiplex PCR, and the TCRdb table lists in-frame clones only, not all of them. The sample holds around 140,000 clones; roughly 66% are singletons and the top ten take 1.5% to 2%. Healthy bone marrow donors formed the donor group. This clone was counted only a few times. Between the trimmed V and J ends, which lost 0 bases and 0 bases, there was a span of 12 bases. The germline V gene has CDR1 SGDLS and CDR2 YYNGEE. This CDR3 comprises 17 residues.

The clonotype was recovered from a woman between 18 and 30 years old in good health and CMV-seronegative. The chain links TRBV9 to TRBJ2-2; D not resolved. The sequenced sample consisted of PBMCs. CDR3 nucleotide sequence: TGTGCCAGCAGCGTAGAGCGTTGGCAGACGAACACCGGGGAGCTGTTTTTT. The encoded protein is CASSVERWQTNTGELFF.